What follows are 9 T cell receptor beta chains derived from one specimen sequenced in a study of CD8+ T cells in alopecia areata. Following extraction, RNA underwent reverse transcription to cDNA, which served as the sequencing template. TCRdb's copy holds only in-frame clones and misses some; the assay was immunoSEQ multiplex PCR. The sample lists about 150,000 clones; 54% were seen once. Treatment indicated: oral pan-JAK inhibitor, 5-10 mg twice daily. The sample here was CD8+ T cells sorted from blood, taken at week 4, from a patient treated with tofacitinib. The receptor source for this set is a human donor with alopecia areata.

The rearrangement uses TRBV7-6 and TRBJ2-5; 9 bases match TRBD1. CDR1 SGHVS and CDR2 FNYEAQ come from the germline V gene. V gave up 5 bases and J gave up 4 bases; unmatched junction bases: 5. The CDR3 length is 14 residues. This CDR3 is CASSMDRGGETQYF. The CDR3 DNA reads as TGTGCCAGCAGCATGGACAGGGGCGGAGAGACCCAGTACTTC.

The rearrangement joins TRBV5-6 to TRBJ2-7; no definite D call. This CDR3 contains 14 residues. CDR1 and CDR2 (germline): SGHDT, YYEEEE. V was clipped by 4 bases and J by 2 bases, with 13 bases between them. CDR3: CASSVTTAAYEQYF. DNA for the CDR3: TGTGCCAGCAGCGTAACAACAGCTGCCTACGAGCAGTACTTC.

The chain uses TRBV29-1 and TRBJ2-3; D possibly corresponds to TRBD2 (6 bases). Trimming removed 5 bases from V and 1 base from J, with 16 bases in between. CDR3 length: 15 residues. Per germline, CDR1 SQVTM and CDR2 ANQGSEA. The CDR3 protein is CSVRGLHRGTDTQYF. In DNA, the CDR3 is TGCAGCGTTAGGGGACTCCATAGGGGCACAGATACGCAGTATTTT.

This rearrangement joins TRBV6-5 to TRBJ2-1; D assignment may be TRBD1 or TRBD2 (5 bases each). The germline V gene has CDR1 MNHEY and CDR2 SVGAGI. Trimming left V 10 bases short and J 5 bases short, with 15 bases between. This CDR3 spans 13 amino acids. As DNA, the CDR3 is TGTGCCACCCACGGGACGACCGACAATGAGCAGTTCTTC. This gives the protein CATHGTTDNEQFF.

V is TRBV23-1 and J is TRBJ1-2; weak D call: TRBD1 (5 bases). TRBV23-1 is an ORF, with its function uncertain. The CDR3 runs to 18 residues. V shed 0 bases and J shed 3 bases, with 20 bases lying between them. The CDR3 sequence: CASSQSGGGGPHYYGYTF. The CDR3 DNA follows: TGCGCCAGCAGTCAATCCGGGGGTGGAGGACCCCACTACTATGGCTACACCTTC.

The chain carries TRBV2 and TRBJ1-4; D is undetermined. The CDR3 has 14 amino acids. Germline V gene data show CDR1 as SNHLY and CDR2 as FYNNEI. The V and J ends lost 4 bases and 8 bases respectively, with 14 bases between them. This CDR3 is CASSGPEEEEKLFF. The CDR3 DNA reads as TGTGCCAGCAGTGGGCCCGAGGAGGAGGAAAAACTGTTTTTT.

This clone was recorded a few times. This sequence joins TRBV7-9 and TRBJ2-5; D is unclear. Trimming pared 1 base from V and 5 bases from J, leaving 11 bases between. The V gene's germline CDR1 is SEHNR and CDR2 FQNEAQ (reference sequence). The CDR3 runs 14 residues. The CDR3 DNA sequence: TGTGCCAGCAGCTTAGATAACTTCGAGGAGACCCAGTACTTC. Protein sequence: CASSLDNFEETQYF.

This clone has just a few counts. V and J are TRBV29-1 and TRBJ1-2; a weak D match, TRBD1 (6 bases). Per germline, CDR1 SQVTM and CDR2 ANQGSEA. V shed 2 bases and J shed 2 bases, with 15 bases lying between them. This CDR3 contains 15 residues. The CDR3 DNA is TGCAGCGTTGAACGGTGGGGCAGGGGAAACTATGGCTACACCTTC. Amino acids: CSVERWGRGNYGYTF.

The rearrangement links TRBV5-1 to TRBJ1-5, with D unresolved. CDR3 length: 13 residues. In germline, CDR1 is SGHRS, CDR2 YFSETQ. V was cut by 0 bases and J by 3 bases, with 4 bases left in between. CDR3 sequence (DNA): TGCGCCAGCAGCTTGGAGCTCAATCAGCCCCAGCATTTT. Translating gives CASSLELNQPQHF.